What follows describes a single TCR beta chain. The entry originates in a study of blood T cell repertoires in COVID-19. For the study at large: Sources were T cells, B-cell-depleted T cells, or PBMCs; the material itself was cDNA or gDNA.

Everyone who took part was about 18 to 89 years old, and they came from about 25 US areas. Libraries were prepared by immunoSEQ multiplex PCR; TCRdb keeps only in-frame clonotypes and omits some of them. In the table there are 70,000 to 90,000 clones, about 89% of which are singletons. Germline trimming cut 6 bases from V and 5 bases from J; bases unmatched to any gene: 10. The germline V gene has CDR1 MNHNY and CDR2 SVGAGI (reference sequence). The CDR3 is made up of 15 amino acids. The sample consisted of PBMCs or T cells enriched from blood (not recorded which). This TCR derives from a woman aged 50 to 60 with acute COVID-19. V is TRBV6-6 and J is TRBJ2-5; 9 nucleotides align to TRBD1. DNA for the CDR3: TGTGCCAGCAGACTTGCGACAGGGGGTGGGGAGACCCAGTACTTC. This codes for CASRLATGGGETQYF.